These 17 T cell receptor beta chains share one sample of origin, sequenced in a study of T cells in women clearing cervical HPV infection. The assay was immunoSEQ multiplex PCR, and TCRdb's table has in-frame clones only and misses some. The specimen's table records about 34,000 clones. Sequenced: blood buffy coat. Source of these receptors: a woman aged 18-70 years with a cervical HPV16 infection that either progressed to CIN3+ or cleared (not recorded which).

CDR3 bases read: TGTGCCAGCAGCCCGGCCGGGGATAACTATGGC. This translates into CASSPAGDNYG. The CDR3 as a whole reads CASSPAGDNYGYTF. The rearrangement uses TRBV7-2 and TRBJ1-2, with D unclear. The read halts 3 residues ahead of the CDR3 end, with the missing end drawn from the germline J gene. The ends were cut back, 5 bases at V and 1 base at J, with 11 bases in the middle. The germline V gene has CDR1 SGHTA and CDR2 FQGNSA. CDR3 length: 14 amino acids.

Comments on this clone: The sequence runs out 3 residues before the end of the CDR3; the remainder is reconstructed from the germline J gene. The gene calls are TRBV5-1 and TRBJ2-1, with unresolved D. The V and J ends lost 1 base and 7 bases respectively, with 9 bases between them. Germline CDR1 SGHRS, CDR2 YFSETQ. There are 13 residues in the CDR3. Incomplete CDR3 DNA: TGCGCCAGCAGCTTGCGGGTAGGAAATGAG. Translated, it gives CASSLRVGNE. In full, the CDR3 is CASSLRVGNEQFF.

Concerning this clone itself: The read gets to within 3 residues of the CDR3 end, and the germline J gene fills in the rest. The genes are TRBV7-2 and TRBJ2-7, with D unresolved. The CDR3 runs 14 residues. The germline gives CDR1 SGHTA, CDR2 FQGNSA. Trimming removed 1 base at V and 3 bases at J, with 10 bases between. CDR3 DNA, as far as it was read: TGTGCCAGCAGCTTAGGGTTGGCCGACTACGAG. Its translation: CASSLGLADYE. The full CDR3 protein is CASSLGLADYEQYF.

Worth noting for this clone: The CDR3 goes on 3 residues after the read ends, and that part is filled in from the germline J gene. V usage is TRBV10-2 and J usage is TRBJ2-7; 9 nucleotides line up with TRBD1. The CDR3 consists of 14 residues. The V and J ends lost 8 bases and 5 bases, in that order; junction bases with no gene match: 10. Germline CDR1 is WSHSY and CDR2 is SAAADI. The sequenced part of the CDR3 DNA is TGCGCCAGCCAGGCCGGGACAGGGTCCCACGAG. Protein product: CASQAGTGSHE. The whole CDR3 region reads CASQAGTGSHEQYF.

As for this clone: The observed sequence ends 3 residues before the CDR3 terminus, with the missing tail filled in from the germline J gene. The chain combines TRBV11-2 with TRBJ2-5, with 10 nucleotides matching TRBD2. V lost 9 bases, J lost 1 base, and 8 bases stayed unmatched. The germline CDR1 and CDR2 sequences are SGHAT and FQNNGV. This CDR3 has 15 residues. CDR3: CASSLAGDIQETQYF. The covered CDR3 bases are TGTGCCAGTTCCCTAGCGGGGGATATCCAAGAGACC.

Notes on this clone: The observed sequence ends 3 residues before the CDR3 terminus, with the missing tail filled in from the germline J gene. The chain combines TRBV7-2 with TRBJ1-5, with 8 bases that match TRBD1. V was pared by 5 bases and J by 5 bases, with 2 bases of the junction left unmatched. Germline-derived CDR1 and CDR2 are SGHTA and FQGNSA. CDR3 size: 13 residues. The CDR3 DNA, read in part, is TGTGCCAGCAGCCAGGGGGCTTATCAGCCC. Translated: CASSQGAYQP. The full CDR3 reads CASSQGAYQPQHF.

Turning to this clone: The read falls 3 residues short of the CDR3 end, and the missing part is taken from the germline J gene. The rearrangement joins TRBV11-2 to TRBJ1-1, with D unresolved. Trimming stripped 1 base from V and 4 bases from J, with 7 bases between. This CDR3 has 13 amino acids. Per the germline V gene, CDR1 is SGHAT and CDR2 is FQNNGV. CDR3 bases read: TGTGCCAGCAGCTTAGGGGCCGGCACTGAA. Residues: CASSLGAGTE. The entire CDR3 protein is CASSLGAGTEAFF.

Worth noting for this clone: The CDR3 goes on 3 residues after the read ends, and that part is filled in from the germline J gene. The chain combines TRBV15 with TRBJ1-5; 7 bases line up with TRBD1. Germline CDR1 reads LNHNV; CDR2 reads YYDKDF (reference sequence). V was pared by 8 bases and J by 7 bases, with 8 bases of the junction left unmatched. CDR3 length equals 13 residues. Partial CDR3 DNA: TGTGCCACCGGGAGGGGGCTGCAACAGCCC. This gives the protein CATGRGLQQP. The whole CDR3 sequence reads CATGRGLQQPQHF.

Turning to this clone: The sequence runs out 3 residues before the end of the CDR3; the remainder is reconstructed from the germline J gene. Other DNA sequences in the sample encode the same CDR3. The chain has TRBV7-7 and TRBJ1-3; D not resolved. In germline, CDR1 is SSHAT, CDR2 FNYEAQ (reference sequence). V gave up 5 bases and J gave up 7 bases, with 12 bases separating them. CDR3 length: 13 amino acids. The sequenced part of the CDR3 DNA is TGTGCCAGCAGCCCCGGGGTAACGAACACC. It codes for CASSPGVTNT. Given in full, the CDR3 is CASSPGVTNTIYF.

On this clone itself: The read ends 3 residues before the CDR3 terminus; that terminus is restored from the germline J gene. The J gene is TRBJ1-2, the V gene TRBV7-2, with 8 nucleotides matching TRBD1. The CDR3 is 15 residues long. The J segment lost 1 base and the V segment lost 5 bases, leaving 6 bases of the junction unmatched. The germline V gene has CDR1 SGHTA and CDR2 FQGNSA. The CDR3: CASSQQTGDNYGYTF. Incomplete CDR3 DNA: TGTGCCAGCAGCCAACAGACAGGGGATAACTATGGC. The full variable domain, in which reference TRBV7-2 and TRBJ1-2 provide the parts outside the CDR3, is GAGVSQSPSNKVTEKGKDVELRCDPISGHTALYWYRQSLGQGLEFLIYFQGNSAPDKSGLPSDRFSAERTGGSVSTLTIQRTQQEDSAVYLCASSQQTGDNYGYTFGSGTRLTVV.

Turning to this clone: The CDR3 extends 3 residues past the end of the read, so its final part is completed from the germline J gene. The rearrangement joins TRBV5-1 to TRBJ2-7; D not resolved. Germline V gives CDR1 SGHRS, CDR2 YFSETQ. V was cut by 0 bases and J by 3 bases, with 16 bases left in between. The CDR3 runs to 16 residues. The covered CDR3 bases are TGCGCCAGCAGCTTGGCCCCTATAGCTTCGGGCTACGAG. This translates into CASSLAPIASGYE. In full, the CDR3 is CASSLAPIASGYEQYF.

In the case of this clone: The read ends 3 residues before the CDR3 terminus; that terminus is restored from the germline J gene. The V call is TRBV19, the J call TRBJ1-1; D unclear. The CDR3 contains 13 residues. CDR1 LNHDA and CDR2 SQIVND come from the germline V gene (reference sequence). V lost 5 bases, J lost 1 base, and 8 bases lay in between. The CDR3 bases that were read are TGTGCCAGTAGTCAAAGGGCGAACACTGAA. It is translated as CASSQRANTE. The entire CDR3 reads CASSQRANTEAFF.

Notes on this clone: The CDR3 extends 3 residues past the end of the read, so its final part is completed from the germline J gene. The V call is TRBV10-3, the J call TRBJ1-2; 8 positions agree with TRBD1. There are 16 residues in the CDR3. Germline V gene lookup returns CDR1 ENHRY and CDR2 SYGVKD. V lost 5 bases, J lost 4 bases, and 12 bases stayed unmatched. CDR3 region: CAISRRRETGVYGYTF. CDR3 bases read: TGTGCCATCAGTAGACGGCGAGAGACAGGGGTCTATGGC.

Worth noting for this clone: The CDR3 extends 3 residues past the end of the read, so its final part is completed from the germline J gene. This chain joins TRBV19 and TRBJ2-7, with 7 positions matching TRBD2. Trimming at V came to 6 bases and at J to 1 base, leaving 6 bases not matched to a gene. This CDR3 comprises 14 residues. Germline V gene sequence: CDR1 LNHDA, CDR2 SQIVND (reference sequence). The CDR3 sequence: CASSDGGISYEQYF. The sequenced part of the CDR3 DNA is TGTGCCAGTAGCGACGGGGGGATATCCTACGAG.

About this clone itself: The missing CDR3 end, 3 residues past where the read stops, is filled in from the germline J gene. The chain uses TRBV30 and TRBJ1-4, with 10 bases fitting TRBD1. CDR3 length: 15 residues. Germline V gene lookup returns CDR1 GTSNPN and CDR2 SVGIG (reference sequence). CDR3 bases read: TGTGCCTGGGGGACAGGGGCCCTTAGTAATTCACCA. Amino acids: CAWGTGALSNSP. The entire CDR3 reads CAWGTGALSNSPLFF. The variable domain in full, with the rest retrieved from reference TRBV30 and TRBJ1-4, is SQTIHQWPATLVQPVGSPLSLECTVEGTSNPNLYWYRQAAGRGLQLLFYSVGIGQISSEVPQNLSASRPQDRQFILSSKKLLLSDSGFYLCAWGTGALSNSPLFFGSGTQLSVL.

A remark on this clone: The read gets to within 3 residues of the CDR3 end, and the germline J gene fills in the rest. The J gene is TRBJ2-4, the V gene TRBV18; D gene unclear. Germline V CDR1 and CDR2: KGHSH, LQKENI. The length of the CDR3 is 13 residues. The sequenced part of the CDR3 DNA is TGTGCCAGCTCACCCGGCAGAAACTATGGT. Its protein is CASSPGRNYG. The full CDR3 sequence reads CASSPGRNYGQYF.

Notes on this clone: Read data end 3 residues before the CDR3 end; the end is taken from the germline J gene. The chain has TRBV29-1 and TRBJ2-7; a possible D gene is TRBD2 (5 bases). Germline CDR1 and CDR2: SQVTM and ANQGSEA. CDR3 length: 13 amino acids. The V end was cut by 4 bases, the J end by 3 bases, with 13 bases between. The sequenced part of the CDR3 DNA is TGCAGCGTTGCGGCGGAGGCGGGCTACGAG. Encoded protein: CSVAAEAGYE. The complete CDR3 sequence is CSVAAEAGYEQYF.